This T cell receptor (beta chain) was documented in a study of shared clonotypes between healthy human individuals. Trimming at V came to 1 base and at J to 5 bases, leaving 2 bases not matched to a gene. This CDR3 has 14 amino acids. Germline CDR1 is KGHSH and CDR2 is LQKENI. On this clone: The antigen remains unidentified.

The study used approximately 90 million PBMCs per unsorted sample for genomic DNA. Template amounts of 300 to 350 ng DNA, approximately 30,000 T cell genomes, were employed in unsorted PBMC replicate PCRs. Bulk PBMC genomic DNA spanned ten immunoSEQ deep plates. Data came from immunoSEQ multiplex PCR; TCRdb stores just in-frame clones and leaves some out. The sample has approximately 470,000 clones, almost 80% seen once; the top ten hold 12%. Overall study results and limits: Only blood samples were collected, and tissue repertoires likely differ.

The sequence was obtained from a woman between 40 and 55 years old in good health. Some clones in this sample may be carry-over from other donors' samples. The sample comprised PBMCs. The chain employs TRBV18 and TRBJ2-5; 9 positions agree with TRBD2. For the CDR3, the DNA is TGTGCCAGCTCACCACGGCGGGAGGGGGAGACCCAGTACTTC. As protein: CASSPRREGETQYF. The variable domain in full, with the rest retrieved from reference TRBV18 and TRBJ2-5, is NAGVMQNPRHLVRRRGQEARLRCSPMKGHSHVYWYRQLPEEGLKFMVYLQKENIIDESGMPKERFSAEFPKEGPSILRIQQVVRGDSAAYFCASSPRREGETQYFGPGTRLLVL.